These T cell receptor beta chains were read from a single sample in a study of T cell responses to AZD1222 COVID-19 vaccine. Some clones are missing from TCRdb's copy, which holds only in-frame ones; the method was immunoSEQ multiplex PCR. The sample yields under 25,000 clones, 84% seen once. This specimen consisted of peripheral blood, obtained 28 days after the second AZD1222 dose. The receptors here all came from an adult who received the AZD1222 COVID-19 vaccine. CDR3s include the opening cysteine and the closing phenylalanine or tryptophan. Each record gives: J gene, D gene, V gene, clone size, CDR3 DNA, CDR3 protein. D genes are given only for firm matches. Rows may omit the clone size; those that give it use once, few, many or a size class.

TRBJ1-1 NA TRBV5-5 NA TGTGCCAGCAGCAAAAGAGAGGGATGGACTGAAGCTTTCTTT CASSKREGWTEAFF
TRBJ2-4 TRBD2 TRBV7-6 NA TGTGCCAGCAGCCCCTGGGAGGGATTCGCCAAAAACATTCAGTACTTC CASSPWEGFAKNIQYF
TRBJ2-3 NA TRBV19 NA TGTGCCAGTAGTATATTGGGGGGCACAGATACGCAGTATTTT CASSILGGTDTQYF
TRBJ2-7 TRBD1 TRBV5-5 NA TGTGCCAGCATTTTATCCTCCGGGACAGGGAAGTACGAGCAGTACTTC CASILSSGTGKYEQYF
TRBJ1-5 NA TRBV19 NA TGTGCCAGTACTGATGCGGCTTATAGCAATCAGCCCCAGCATTTT CASTDAAYSNQPQHF
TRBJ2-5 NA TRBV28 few TGTGCCAGCAGAGGTCCGAGCGGGTTTGGGGAGACCCAGTACTTC CASRGPSGFGETQYF
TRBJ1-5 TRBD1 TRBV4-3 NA TGCGCCAGCAGCCAGGACAGGGGTACCAATCAGCCCCAGCATTTT CASSQDRGTNQPQHF
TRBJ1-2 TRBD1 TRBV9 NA TGTGCCAGCAGCGCGGTGACAGGGGATCTAGAAGGCTACACCTTC CASSAVTGDLEGYTF
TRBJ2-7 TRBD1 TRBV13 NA TGTGCCAGCAGCCCCGGGACAGGGACCTACGAGCAGTACTTC CASSPGTGTYEQYF
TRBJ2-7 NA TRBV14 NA TGTGCCAGCAGCATCAGACAGGTATCTTACGAGCAGTACTTC CASSIRQVSYEQYF
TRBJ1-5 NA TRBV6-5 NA TGTGCCAGCAGTTACTCACGGAATCAGCCCCAGCATTTT CASSYSRNQPQHF
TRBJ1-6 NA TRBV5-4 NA TGTGCCAGCAGCTTGGACAGGGATTCACCCCTCCACTTT CASSLDRDSPLHF
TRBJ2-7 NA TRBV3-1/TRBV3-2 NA TGTGCCAGCAGCCAGTTGGAATACGAGCAGTACTTC CASSQLEYEQYF
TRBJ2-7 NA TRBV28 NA TGTGCCAGCAGTCCCGCGGGCAGGGACGAGCAGTACTTC CASSPAGRDEQYF
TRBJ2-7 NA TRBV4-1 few TGCGCCAGCAGCCAAGGATCGACGGGTACCTACGAGCAGTACTTC CASSQGSTGTYEQYF
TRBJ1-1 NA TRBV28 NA TGTGCCAGCGGTGAGGGCGGTGGCACTGAAGCTTTCTTT CASGEGGGTEAFF
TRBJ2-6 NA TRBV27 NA TGTGCCAGCAGTCGCCCTGGGGCCAACGTCCTGACTTTC CASSRPGANVLTF
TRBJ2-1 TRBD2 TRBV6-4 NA TGTGCCAGCAGTGTAGAACTAGCGGTAAATGAGCAGTTCTTC CASSVELAVNEQFF
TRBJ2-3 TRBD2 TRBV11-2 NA TGTGCCAGCAGTTGGGGCGGAGGCGGGAGAAGCACAGATACGCAGTATTTT CASSWGGGGRSTDTQYF
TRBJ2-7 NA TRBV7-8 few TGTGCCAGCAGCTTAGATAGGGGTTTCTACGAGCAGTACTTC CASSLDRGFYEQYF
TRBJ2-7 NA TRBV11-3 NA TGTGCCAGCAGCTTACCTCCCTACGAGCAGTACTTC CASSLPPYEQYF
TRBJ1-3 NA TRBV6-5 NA TGTGCCAGCGTAGGGGGGGCTGGAAACACCATATATTTT CASVGGAGNTIYF
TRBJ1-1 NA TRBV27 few TGTGCCAGTTCGACAGGCCGCCGCGGATCGGCTTTCTTT CASSTGRRGSAFF
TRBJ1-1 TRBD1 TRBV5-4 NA TGTGCCAGCAGCCCGCGCCAGGGACAGGGGAACACTGAAGCTTTCTTT CASSPRQGQGNTEAFF
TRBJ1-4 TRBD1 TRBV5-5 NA TGTGCCAGCAGCTTGGCCCGACAGGGCTGGACTAATGAAAAACTGTTTTTT CASSLARQGWTNEKLFF
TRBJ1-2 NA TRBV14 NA TGTGCCAGCAGCCAAGAAAGTTCTTGGTACACCCCGGGGGGCTACACCTTC CASSQESSWYTPGGYTF
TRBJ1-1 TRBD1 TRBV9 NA TGTGCCAGCAGCGTAGCTCAGGGGGTGAACACTGAAGCTTTCTTT CASSVAQGVNTEAFF
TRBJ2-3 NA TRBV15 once TGTGCCACCAGCAGAGTCAGCCAGGGGGGTCGTGCAGATACGCAGTATTTT CATSRVSQGGRADTQYF
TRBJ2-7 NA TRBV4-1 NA TGCGCCAGCAGCCAAGACCCTAGCCCCACTCTCCACGAGCAGTACTTC CASSQDPSPTLHEQYF
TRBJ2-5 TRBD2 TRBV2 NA TGTGCCAGCAGTGAAAGGTCTAGCGGAAAAGAGACCCAGTACTTC CASSERSSGKETQYF
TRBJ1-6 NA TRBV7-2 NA TGTGCCAGCAGCCCCGAGAGGTCCAGGAGCAATTCACCCCTCCACTTT CASSPERSRSNSPLHF
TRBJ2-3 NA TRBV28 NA TGTGCCAGCAGGGGTAGCGGACCCTCAAAAGATACGCAGTATTTT CASRGSGPSKDTQYF
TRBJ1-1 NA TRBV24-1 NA TGTGCCACCAGTGATCCAGAGAACACTGAAGCTTTCTTT CATSDPENTEAFF
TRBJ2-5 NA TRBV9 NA TGTGCCAGCAGCTCGGCGGGATTGGAGACCCAGTACTTC CASSSAGLETQYF
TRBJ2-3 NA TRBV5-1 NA TGCGCCAGCAGCCCCGGAAGCACAGATACGCAGTATTTT CASSPGSTDTQYF
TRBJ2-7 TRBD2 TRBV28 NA TGTGCCAGCCGAGCGGGAGGATCGACCTACGAGCAGTACTTC CASRAGGSTYEQYF